A single sample is the source of the 8 T cell receptor beta chains below, sequenced in a study of cytomegalovirus exposure and HLA in healthy donors. Primers for the PCR totalled 60 Vbeta and 13 Jbeta. The method was immunoSEQ multiplex PCR; TCRdb's version includes in-frame clones alone and lacks a portion of them. The sample shows around 200,000 clones, over 60% of them seen only once. The sample taken for sequencing was PBMCs. Receptors originate from a man aged 18 to 29 in good health and CMV-seronegative.

CDR3 sequence (DNA): TGTGCCAGCTCACCAGCGGGGGCGCGAAACACCGGGGAGCTGTTTTTT. Its protein product is CASSPAGARNTGELFF. This rearrangement joins TRBV18 to TRBJ2-2, with D possibly matching TRBD2 (7 bases). V was clipped by 2 bases and J by 2 bases, with 12 bases between them. The CDR3 is 16 residues long. CDR1 is KGHSH and CDR2 is LQKENI in the germline V gene.

On this clone itself: This same CDR3 is encoded by further DNA sequences in the sample. The chain combines TRBV29-1 with TRBJ2-2; TRBD1 aligns across 9 bases. This CDR3 has 14 amino acids. With V trimmed by 5 bases and J by 6 bases, 7 bases remained unmatched. CDR1 and CDR2 (germline): SQVTM, ANQGSEA. CDR3 sequence: CSVLDRGDAGELFF. In DNA, the CDR3 is TGCAGCGTTCTCGACAGGGGGGACGCCGGGGAGCTGTTTTTT.

This clone has a handful of counts. V and J are TRBV5-1 and TRBJ2-7; TRBD2 agrees at 10 bases. The germline CDR1 and CDR2 sequences are SGHRS and YFSETQ. The CDR3 is made up of 14 amino acids. The trim removed 4 bases at V and 3 bases at J, leaving 4 bases unmatched. The CDR3 reads CASSVLAGDYEQYF. DNA of the CDR3: TGCGCCAGCAGCGTTCTAGCGGGGGACTACGAGCAGTACTTC.

The rearrangement links TRBV5-1 to TRBJ2-6; 8 bases map to TRBD1. Germline CDR1 reads SGHRS; CDR2 reads YFSETQ. J gave up 0 bases and V 0 bases, and 2 bases lay outside the gene matches. There are 17 residues in the CDR3. DNA for the CDR3: TGCGCCAGCAGCTTGGCGGGACAGGCCTCTGGGGCCAACGTCCTGACTTTC. Translated: CASSLAGQASGANVLTF.

This rearrangement joins TRBV29-1 to TRBJ2-7, with a possible D match to TRBD2 (6 bases). V was pared by 7 bases and J by 4 bases, with 20 bases between. The CDR3 spans 14 residues. The germline gives CDR1 SQVTM, CDR2 ANQGSEA. CDR3 sequence reads: CSGARGDLEYEQYF. CDR3 DNA sequence: TGCAGCGGGGCCCGCGGGGATCTGGAGTACGAGCAGTACTTC.

This clone was counted between two and nine times. The chain has TRBV5-6 and TRBJ2-1, with 13 bases that match TRBD2. This CDR3 comprises 18 residues. The V gene's germline CDR1 is SGHDT and CDR2 YYEEEE. Trimming at V came to 4 bases and at J to 0 bases, leaving 7 bases not matched to a gene. The CDR3 region has the DNA TGTGCCAGCAGCGCCGGACTAGCGGGGGCCACCTCCTACAATGAGCAGTTCTTC. Translating gives CASSAGLAGATSYNEQFF.

The chain uses TRBV7-8 and TRBJ2-1; 12 bases map to TRBD2. The CDR3 totals 16 residues. From germline, CDR1 is SGHVS and CDR2 FQNEAQ. The V segment lost 6 bases and the J segment 5 bases; nucleotides outside the gene matches: 8. The chain's CDR3 is CASSRSSGGAHNEQFF. The CDR3 coding sequence is TGTGCCAGCAGTCGATCTAGCGGGGGGGCCCACAATGAGCAGTTCTTC.

This clone was detected once. The rearrangement links TRBV30 to TRBJ2-7; 11 nucleotides line up with TRBD1. V shed 2 bases, J shed 6 bases, and the junction held 3 bases outside the gene matches. The CDR3 covers 13 residues. Per the germline V gene, CDR1 is GTSNPN and CDR2 is SVGIG (reference sequence). As DNA, the CDR3 is TGTGCCTGGAGTAGCGGACAGGGGGCCGAGCAGTACTTC. Protein product: CAWSSGQGAEQYF.